A single sample is the source of the 2 T cell receptor beta chains below, sequenced in a study of post-analysis software for immune sequencing data. No antigens are known for them. The study, taken as a whole, reports: The five TRBV segments detected at higher frequency in patients than in controls included TRBV5-6, TRBV5-1 and TRBV20-1.

Sequencing libraries made from TCR beta cDNA carried unique molecular identifiers. One entry per CDR3 protein, called by TCRdb with MiXCR from the PCR reads. The sample gives fewer than 850,000 distinct CDR3 sequences, just under 30% of which show up once; approximately 0.55% is in the top ten. Sample: blood. Receptors originate from a girl aged 10-17 years with multiple sclerosis.

The genes are TRBV5-1 and TRBJ2-4, with 13 bases that match TRBD2. The last part of the DNA fits TRBJ2-7 better; the J call may be wrong. The CDR3 totals 16 residues. The V gene's germline CDR1 is SGHRS and CDR2 YFSETQ. The DNA for the CDR3 is TGCGCCAGCAGCTGGACTAGCGGGAGTGGCTGGTACGAGCAGTACTTC. Residues: CASSWTSGSGWYEQYF.

V is TRBV9 and J is TRBJ1-5; 10 bases are shared with TRBD1. The trim removed 5 bases at V and 7 bases at J, leaving 6 bases unmatched. The CDR3 loop spans 14 amino acids. Germline V gives CDR1 SGDLS, CDR2 YYNGEE. The CDR3 nucleotides are TGTGCCAGCAGTGACCGGGACAGGGGACAGCCCCAGCATTTT. This translates into CASSDRDRGQPQHF.